These 30 T cell receptor beta chains were sequenced from one sample in a study of T-cell reconstitution after alpha-beta-depleted transplantation in children. It was with unique molecular identifiers that the TCRbeta library was prepared. TCRdb called the PCR reads again in MiXCR, with one record for every CDR3 protein. The top ten clones hold 4.5% of a sample with 200,000 or so distinct CDR3 sequences, around 5.9% of them seen once. This material consisted of PBMCs, taken before TCRalphabeta/CD19-depleted stem cell transplant. The origin of the receptors is a girl less than two years old with combined immunodeficiency, due to receive a stem cell transplant.

This clonotype was counted at least ten times. The chain links TRBV14 to TRBJ2-1; D might be TRBD2 (6 bases). The CDR3 runs to 19 residues. The V end lost 2 bases, the J end lost 0 bases, and 20 bases lay between the germline ends. CDR1 is SGHDN, CDR2 FVKESK, per germline. The CDR3 sequence is CASSQLSGFGRSSYNEQFF. The DNA of the CDR3 is TGTGCCAGCAGCCAATTATCAGGGTTCGGGAGAAGCTCCTACAATGAGCAGTTCTTC.

This clonotype was recorded many times. The V call is TRBV7-3, the J call TRBJ2-7; D is ambiguous. Germline CDR1 SGHTA, CDR2 FQGTGA. The CDR3 totals 15 residues. The V gene lost 5 bases and the J gene lost 3 bases, with 17 bases spanning the gap. The CDR3 coding sequence is TGTGCCAGCAGCCCACAAGGCGCTGGGGTCTACGAGCAGTACTTC. It translates to CASSPQGAGVYEQYF.

This clonotype was recorded at least ten times. The rearrangement joins TRBV29-1 to TRBJ2-7, with 7 bases identical to TRBD2. Germline loops: CDR1 SQVTM, CDR2 ANQGSEA. The CDR3 length is 13 residues. After removal of 7 bases from V and 4 bases from J, the junction contained 10 bases not matched to a gene. The CDR3 sequence is CSATGTTPYEQYF. CDR3 nucleotides: TGCAGCGCAACCGGGACTACCCCTTACGAGCAGTACTTC.

The genes are TRBV20-1 and TRBJ1-5; no clear D gene. Germline CDR1 is DFQATT and CDR2 is SNEGSKA (reference sequence). The CDR3 loop spans 15 amino acids. The ends were cut back, 3 bases at V and 2 bases at J, with 14 bases in the middle. The CDR3 reads CSASRAIDGNQPQHF. The CDR3 coding sequence is TGCAGTGCTAGTAGGGCAATAGATGGCAATCAGCCCCAGCATTTT.

This clonotype was seen many times. The J gene is TRBJ1-5, the V gene TRBV7-8; 9 bases are shared with TRBD1. The CDR3 runs 15 residues. CDR1 is SGHVS, CDR2 FQNEAQ, per germline. The V gene end was trimmed by 4 bases and the J gene end by 5 bases; junction bases not matched to a gene: 6. The CDR3 region has the DNA TGTGCCAGCAGCTCGGGACAGGGAAACGATCAGCCCCAGCATTTT. The encoded protein is CASSSGQGNDQPQHF.

This clonotype has a handful of counts. This CDR3 reads CASSYSSNYEQYF. In DNA, the CDR3 is TGTGCCAGCAGTTACTCATCAAACTACGAGCAGTACTTC. The chain recombines TRBV6-6 with TRBJ2-7; unclear D gene. Germline CDR1 MNHNY, CDR2 SVGAGI (reference sequence). This CDR3 is built from 13 residues. V was pared by 0 bases and J by 3 bases, with 6 bases between.

J is TRBJ2-7 and V is TRBV27, with 7 bases identical to TRBD1. Per germline, CDR1 MNHEY and CDR2 SMNVEV (reference sequence). This CDR3 region has 14 residues. The J segment lost 5 bases and the V segment lost 5 bases, leaving 9 bases of the junction unmatched. The CDR3 sequence is CASSPATGYHEQYF. The CDR3 DNA follows: TGTGCCAGCAGTCCCGCGACAGGGTACCACGAGCAGTACTTC.

This clonotype showed up just a few times. V and J are TRBV7-9 and TRBJ1-6; D possibly corresponds to TRBD1 (5 bases). Germline CDR1 SEHNR, CDR2 FQNEAQ (reference sequence). The germline V and J ends were trimmed by 4 bases and 10 bases, with 8 bases remaining between them. This CDR3 region has 12 residues. CDR3 coding DNA: TGTGCCAGCAGCTCGTGGGGCTCACCCCTCCACTTT. It translates to CASSSWGSPLHF. Drawing the rest from reference TRBV7-9 and TRBJ1-6, the complete variable domain is DTGVSQNPRHKITKRGQNVTFRCDPISEHNRLYWYRQTLGQGPEFLTYFQNEAQLEKSRLLSDRFSAERPKGSFSTLEIQRTEQGDSAMYLCASSSWGSPLHFGNGTRLTVT.

The chain has TRBV20-1 and TRBJ2-2; D is undetermined. Germline assignment: CDR1 DFQATT and CDR2 SNEGSKA (reference sequence). The CDR3 extends over 14 amino acids. Trimming pared 0 bases from V and 4 bases from J, leaving 9 bases between. CDR3 in amino acids: CSAREARSTGELFF. In DNA form, the CDR3 reads TGCAGTGCTAGAGAAGCCCGGAGCACCGGGGAGCTGTTTTTT.

The sample holds many counts of this clonotype. V and J are TRBV20-1 and TRBJ2-6, with D hard to call. V gave up 2 bases and J gave up 1 base, with 12 bases separating them. CDR3 size: 16 residues. Germline V gene lookup returns CDR1 DFQATT and CDR2 SNEGSKA (reference sequence). The CDR3 DNA follows: TGCAGTGCTAGACAGGCCTTTGGGTCTGGGGCCAACGTCCTGACTTTC. Encoded protein: CSARQAFGSGANVLTF.

This clonotype was picked up many times. This chain joins TRBV25-1 and TRBJ1-2; D possibly corresponds to TRBD1 (5 bases). This CDR3 is built from 15 residues. V lost 2 bases to trimming and J lost 8 bases, with 18 bases between them. Germline values: CDR1 MGHDK, CDR2 SYGVNS. In nucleotides, the CDR3 is TGTGCCAGCAGTGAAATGGGGCCCGGGAGAGAAGGCTACACCTTC. This sequence encodes CASSEMGPGREGYTF.

This clonotype was observed at least ten times. This rearrangement joins TRBV12-3 or TRBV12-4 to TRBJ2-7; weak D call: TRBD2 (5 bases). V lost 5 bases and J 7 bases, leaving 18 bases between the germline ends. The CDR3 has 14 amino acids. The CDR3, as DNA: TGTGCCAGCAGTATCCTAGCAGTGGTGGATGAGCAGTACTTC. It yields the protein CASSILAVVDEQYF.

This clonotype has a count of ten or more. The CDR3 DNA reads TGTGCCAGCAGCCCGCTAGCGGAGTACAATGAGCAGTTCTTC. Translating it yields CASSPLAEYNEQFF. V and J are TRBV7-9 and TRBJ2-1; TRBD2 agrees at 7 bases. From germline, CDR1 is SEHNR and CDR2 FQNEAQ (reference sequence). The CDR3 length is 14 residues. V shed 5 bases and J 4 bases; nucleotides not matched to a gene: 5.

Many counts were recorded for this clonotype. V gene TRBV7-8 combines with J gene TRBJ2-1, with no clear D. The CDR3 length is 13 residues. With 5 bases removed from V and 10 bases from J, the gap between germline ends came to 15 bases. The germline V gene encodes CDR1 SGHVS and CDR2 FQNEAQ. CDR3 region: CASSTLLQQEQFF. In DNA, the CDR3 is TGTGCCAGCAGCACCCTTCTACAGCAAGAGCAGTTCTTC.

This clonotype has a count of ten or more. The rearrangement uses TRBV15 and TRBJ2-2; no definite D call. Trimming stripped 3 bases from V and 7 bases from J, with 6 bases between. CDR1 is LNHNV, CDR2 YYDKDF, per germline (reference sequence). CDR3 length: 12 amino acids. CDR3: CATSSPFGELFF. CDR3 nucleotides: TGTGCCACCAGCAGCCCATTCGGGGAGCTGTTTTTT.

The sample holds many counts of this clonotype. The chain recombines TRBV4-1 with TRBJ2-7; D unclear. V dropped 1 base and J dropped 1 base, with 8 bases sitting between them. This CDR3 spans 14 amino acids. The V gene's germline CDR1 is MGHRA and CDR2 YSYEKL. The CDR3, as DNA: TGCGCCAGCAGCCAAGGGGCGGATTCCTACGAGCAGTACTTC. Translated, it gives CASSQGADSYEQYF.

This clonotype has just a few counts. This chain uses TRBV5-5 with TRBJ2-3; 8 bases fit TRBD2. Germline CDR1 is SGHKS and CDR2 is YYEKEE (reference sequence). V shed 4 bases, J shed 9 bases, and the junction held 4 bases outside the gene matches. This CDR3 region has 12 residues. The CDR3 protein is CASSPRGGTQYF. CDR3 sequence (DNA): TGTGCCAGCAGCCCCCGGGGGGGCACGCAGTATTTT.

This clonotype occurred many times. V is TRBV12-3 or TRBV12-4 and J is TRBJ1-1; 7 nucleotides align to TRBD1. The CDR3 is 14 residues long. V lost 7 bases, J lost 6 bases, and 11 bases stayed unmatched. CDR3: CASIDADRTAEAFF. The CDR3 nucleotides read TGTGCCAGCATCGACGCGGACAGGACCGCTGAAGCTTTCTTT.

This clonotype was seen ten or more times. This rearrangement joins TRBV27 to TRBJ2-2; 8 positions match TRBD2. Germline V CDR1 and CDR2: MNHEY, SMNVEV (reference sequence). The V and J ends lost 3 bases and 0 bases, in that order; junction bases with no gene match: 3. The length of the CDR3 is 16 residues. The CDR3 nucleotides read TGTGCCAGCAGTTTTAGCGGGGCGGCGAACACCGGGGAGCTGTTTTTT. Translated, it gives CASSFSGAANTGELFF.

This clonotype has a count of ten or more. The chain recombines TRBV3-1 with TRBJ2-1; D uncertain. The CDR3 totals 15 residues. V lost 1 base, J lost 0 bases, and 7 bases lay in between. Per germline, CDR1 LGHDT and CDR2 YNNKEL (reference sequence). The CDR3 bases are TGTGCCAGCAGCCAAGGGAACAGCTCCTACAATGAGCAGTTCTTC. The encoded protein is CASSQGNSSYNEQFF.

This clonotype was counted only a few times. The chain couples TRBV7-9 to TRBJ2-3; tentative D call: TRBD2 (5 bases). The CDR3 has 15 residues. CDR1 is SEHNR, CDR2 FQNEAQ, per germline (reference sequence). Trimming removed 7 bases from V and 0 bases from J, with 14 bases in between. CDR3: CASTRREGSTDTQYF. DNA for the CDR3: TGTGCCAGCACCCGACGGGAAGGGAGCACAGATACGCAGTATTTT.

The gene calls are TRBV12-3 or TRBV12-4 and TRBJ2-4, with TRBD2 matching 11 bases. After removal of 3 bases from V and 0 bases from J, the junction contained 7 bases not matched to a gene. The CDR3 contains 18 residues. This CDR3 is CASSFLTSGVLAKNIQYF. The CDR3 region has the DNA TGTGCCAGCAGTTTTTTGACTAGCGGGGTCCTAGCCAAAAACATTCAGTACTTC.

This clonotype was found many times. The V and J genes are TRBV7-6 and TRBJ1-1; D call uncertain. This CDR3 contains 13 residues. The germline CDR1 and CDR2 sequences are SGHVS and FNYEAQ. The ends were cut back, 5 bases at V and 1 base at J, with 8 bases in the middle. CDR3 nucleotides: TGTGCCAGCAGCCCAAAGAGGAACACTGAAGCTTTCTTT. The encoded protein is CASSPKRNTEAFF.

There are many counts of this clonotype. This sequence joins TRBV13 and TRBJ2-3; D may be TRBD2 (5 bases). Trimming cost V 5 bases and J 7 bases, with 13 bases left between them. The V gene's germline CDR1 is PRHDT and CDR2 FYEKMQ (reference sequence). The CDR3 is 13 residues long. DNA of the CDR3: TGTGCCAGCAGCCCGGGGAGAGATCATACGCAGTATTTT. Residues: CASSPGRDHTQYF.

This clonotype came up many times. V and J are TRBV5-1 and TRBJ2-7, with a weak D call TRBD1 (6 bases). Per germline, CDR1 SGHRS and CDR2 YFSETQ. The CDR3 length is 14 residues. V lost 4 bases and J 5 bases, leaving 16 bases between the germline ends. CDR3 in amino acids: CASSLQTGNDEQYF. The CDR3 region has the DNA TGCGCCAGCAGCCTGCAGACAGGTAACGACGAGCAGTACTTC.

This clonotype showed up many times. The rearrangement joins TRBV28 to TRBJ2-7, with TRBD1 as a possible D gene (6 bases). The germline V gene encodes CDR1 MDHEN and CDR2 SYDVKM. V was trimmed by 5 bases and J by 2 bases, leaving 16 bases between them. The CDR3 loop spans 15 amino acids. The CDR3 sequence is CASSTMTGPPYEQYF. Written as DNA, the CDR3 is TGTGCCAGCAGTACCATGACAGGACCTCCCTACGAGCAGTACTTC.

Ten or more counts support this clonotype. The rearrangement links TRBV29-1 to TRBJ2-1; tentatively, D is TRBD1 (5 bases). The V end lost 0 bases, the J end lost 2 bases, and 23 bases lay between the germline ends. The CDR3 spans 19 residues. Germline V gives CDR1 SQVTM, CDR2 ANQGSEA. CDR3 in amino acids: CSVEDWGSLERLTYNEQFF. Written as DNA, the CDR3 is TGCAGCGTTGAAGATTGGGGCAGTTTAGAACGCTTGACCTACAATGAGCAGTTCTTC.

This clonotype appeared many times. This chain uses TRBV3-1 with TRBJ2-7; 10 bases align to TRBD2. The CDR3 length is 15 residues. Trimming at V came to 6 bases and at J to 5 bases, leaving 10 bases not matched to a gene. Germline CDR1 and CDR2: LGHDT and YNNKEL (reference sequence). The CDR3 region is CASRQSSGGRNEQYF. The DNA of the CDR3 is TGTGCCAGCAGACAATCTAGCGGGGGACGGAACGAGCAGTACTTC.

This clonotype was seen many times. The rearrangement joins TRBV7-9 to TRBJ2-3; 7 nucleotides align to TRBD1. The CDR3 runs to 16 residues. CDR1 is SEHNR, CDR2 FQNEAQ, per germline (reference sequence). Trimming at V came to 3 bases and at J to 6 bases, leaving 12 bases not matched to a gene. The CDR3 here is CASSLVDRSPWDTQYF. The CDR3 region has the DNA TGTGCCAGCAGCTTGGTGGACAGGTCCCCCTGGGATACGCAGTATTTT.

This clonotype occurred many times. The chain combines TRBV7-9 with TRBJ2-7, with D perhaps TRBD1 (6 bases). Trimming left V 1 base short and J 2 bases short, with 12 bases between. The CDR3 extends over 15 amino acids. Germline-derived CDR1 and CDR2 are SEHNR and FQNEAQ (reference sequence). CDR3 region: CASSLEAGAPYEQYF. CDR3 DNA sequence: TGTGCCAGCAGCTTAGAGGCAGGGGCACCCTACGAGCAGTACTTC.